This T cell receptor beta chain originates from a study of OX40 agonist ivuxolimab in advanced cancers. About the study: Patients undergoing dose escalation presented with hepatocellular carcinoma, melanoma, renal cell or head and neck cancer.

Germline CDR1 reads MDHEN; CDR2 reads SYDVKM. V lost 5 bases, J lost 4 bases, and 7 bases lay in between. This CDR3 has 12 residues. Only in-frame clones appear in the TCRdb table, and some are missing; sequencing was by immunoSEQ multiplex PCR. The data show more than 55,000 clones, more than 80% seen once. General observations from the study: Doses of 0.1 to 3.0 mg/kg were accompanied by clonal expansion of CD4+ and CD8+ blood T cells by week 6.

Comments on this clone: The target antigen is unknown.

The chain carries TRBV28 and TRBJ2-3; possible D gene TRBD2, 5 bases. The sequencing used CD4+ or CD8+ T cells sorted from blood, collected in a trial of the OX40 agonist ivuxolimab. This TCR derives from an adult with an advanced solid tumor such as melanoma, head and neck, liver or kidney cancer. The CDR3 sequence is CASSTLADTQYF. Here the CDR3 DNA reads TGTGCCAGCAGTACACTAGCAGATACGCAGTATTTT.